This TCR beta chain was documented in a study of blood T cell repertoires in COVID-19. Overall study context: Specimens from acute and convalescent COVID-19 originated in the United States, Italy and Spain. T cells, B-cell-depleted T cells, or PBMCs provided the cDNA or gDNA that served as material.

CDR3 length equals 13 residues. V was shortened by 5 bases and J by 7 bases, with 18 bases between the two germline ends. Germline V gives CDR1 SQVTM, CDR2 ANQGSEA. In the source study's methods: By means of reference gene primer amplification, nucleated cell counts were estimated. Only in-frame clones appear in the TCRdb table, and some are missing; sequencing was by immunoSEQ multiplex PCR. V, J and clone size reflect that table, while D and trimming were determined from the DNA. The sample records about 150,000 clones, roughly nine tenths being singletons. The sequencing sample was made of peripheral blood. The chain combines TRBV29-1 with TRBJ2-7; possibly TRBD2 for D (7 bases). The TCR was taken from a woman aged 40 to 49 with acute or convalescent COVID-19. DNA for the CDR3: TGCAGCGTTACAGAACGGGGGGCGGGTGAGCAGTACTTC. This sequence encodes CSVTERGAGEQYF.